The subject of this entry is one TCR beta chain. Specified treatment: oral pan-JAK inhibitor, 5-10 mg twice daily. This sample is drawn from a study of CD8+ T cells in alopecia areata. Once RNA had been extracted, it was reverse transcribed into cDNA to act as the sequencing template. Assay: immunoSEQ multiplex PCR; the TCRdb copy retains only in-frame clones and omits some. The sample lists about 160,000 clones; less than 70% were seen once. Trimming took 4 bases from V and 6 from J, leaving 11 bases between them. The CDR3 runs to 12 residues. Looked up from germline, CDR1 is SGHDT and CDR2 is YYEEEE.

The chain carries TRBV5-6 and TRBJ2-7; D unresolved. The material sequenced was CD4+ T cells sorted from blood, taken at week 4, from a patient treated with tofacitinib. The sequence was obtained from a human donor with alopecia areata. The CDR3 reads CASSLRQGEQYF. The CDR3 DNA follows: TGTGCCAGCAGCCTACGCCAAGGCGAGCAGTACTTC. Together with reference TRBV5-6 and TRBJ2-7, the CDR3 gives the full variable domain: DAGVTQSPTHLIKTRGQQVTLRCSPKSGHDTVSWYQQALGQGPQFIFQYYEEEERQRGNFPDRFSGHQFPNYSSELNVNALLLGDSALYLCASSLRQGEQYFGPGTRLTVT.